This T cell receptor beta chain is from a study of human T cells and chemical hapten exposure. Described time point: patch test 1, 2 weeks after DPC sensitization. Specified treatment: therapeutic diphenylcyclopropenone sensitization with weekly scalp DPC. Alopecia patients, 18 to 70 years old and DPC-suitable, served as donors. The sample holds a few counts of this clonotype. Germline V lookup: CDR1 MDHEN, CDR2 SYDVKM. This CDR3 comprises 17 residues. J was trimmed by 3 bases and V by 6 bases; bases with no gene match: 14. Using its own MiXCR run on the RACE reads, TCRdb lists one record per CDR3 protein. Counted here are around 120,000 distinct CDR3 sequences, 12% to 15% occurring once; the ten biggest clones make up about 0.85%.

This material consisted of whole blood, taken in connection with sensitization to the hapten diphenylcyclopropenone (DPC). V usage is TRBV28 and J usage is TRBJ2-7, with 10 bases fitting TRBD1. The TCR comes from a man aged 18 to 29 with alopecia areata. Some clones in this sample may be carry-over from other donors' samples. The CDR3 DNA follows: TGTGCCAGCAGCACTTTTTCTTGGACAGGGGGAAACTACGAGCAGTACTTC. Translating gives CASSTFSWTGGNYEQYF.